Given below is one TCR beta chain in context. Antigen unknown. The data are from a study of cytomegalovirus exposure and HLA in healthy donors. Study-wide results and limits: Presence/absence comparisons presumed near-even sequencing depth among donors. As was reported, the classifier diagnosed cytomegalovirus status with high specificity and sensitivity. Sequencing likely generated an artifact that appeared as a cluster of highly shared sequence variants.

V dropped 6 bases and J dropped 0 bases, with 12 bases sitting between them. The CDR3 spans 15 residues. CDR1 and CDR2 (germline): MDHEN, SYDVKM. The PCR made use of 60 Vbeta and 13 Jbeta primers. Measured with immunoSEQ multiplex PCR; TCRdb has only the in-frame clones, and not every one. This table holds some 110,000 clones, roughly two thirds found once. The chain combines TRBV28 with TRBJ1-5; D gene uncertain. Sequencing was done on a sample of PBMCs. This clonotype originated in a woman aged 25 to 39 in good health and CMV-seronegative. The CDR3 DNA is TGTGCCAGCAGGGGCAGGATTTATAGCAATCAGCCCCAGCATTTT. It yields the protein CASRGRIYSNQPQHF.